This TCR beta chain appears in the sequencing data of a study of blood T cells in healthy people across ages. For the second PCR, which ran for about 7 to 12 cycles, a sample-barcoded 5' primer and a J-beta primer mix were used. A template-switch adaptor containing 12 random nucleotides labeled each cDNA molecule. Samples each returned at least 3 million CDR3-containing paired-end reads. TCRdb re-analysed the 5' RACE reads in MiXCR, keeping a single row per CDR3 protein. The sample contains some 1.4 million distinct CDR3 sequences, 42% of which appear only once. There are 11 residues in the CDR3. Per the germline V gene, CDR1 is KGHSH and CDR2 is LQKENI. V gave up 8 bases and J gave up 3 bases, with 8 bases separating them. This clonotype was seen repeatedly, ten times or more.

V and J are TRBV18 and TRBJ2-7; no reliable D call. The TCR comes from a woman younger than 30 in good health. The source material was blood. CDR3 bases: TGTGCCAGCAGCCCAGGCTACGAGCAGTACTTC. Translating it yields CASSPGYEQYF.